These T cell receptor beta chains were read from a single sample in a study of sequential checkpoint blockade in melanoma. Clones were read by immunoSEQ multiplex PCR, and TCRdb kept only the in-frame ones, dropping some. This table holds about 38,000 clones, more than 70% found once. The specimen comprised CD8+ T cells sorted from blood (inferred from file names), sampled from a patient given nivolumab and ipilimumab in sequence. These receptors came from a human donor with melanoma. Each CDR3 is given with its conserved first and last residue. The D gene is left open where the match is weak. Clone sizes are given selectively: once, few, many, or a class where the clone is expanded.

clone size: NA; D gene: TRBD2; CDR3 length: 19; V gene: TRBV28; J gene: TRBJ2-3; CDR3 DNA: TGTGCCAGCAGCCAACCCACTAGCGGGAGGGCCCTTAGCACAGATACGCAGTATTTT; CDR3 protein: CASSQPTSGRALSTDTQYF
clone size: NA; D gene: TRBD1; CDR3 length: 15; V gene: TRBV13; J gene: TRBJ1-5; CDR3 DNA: TGTGCCAGCAGCTCCGGACAGGGGGCGAATCAGCCCCAGCATTTT; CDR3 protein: CASSSGQGANQPQHF
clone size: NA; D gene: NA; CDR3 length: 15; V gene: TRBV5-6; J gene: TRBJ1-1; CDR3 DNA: TGTGCCAGCAGCTTGACCCAGGGCCCGGGCACTGAAGCTTTCTTT; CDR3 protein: CASSLTQGPGTEAFF
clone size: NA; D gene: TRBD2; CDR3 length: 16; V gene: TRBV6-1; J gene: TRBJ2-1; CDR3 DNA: TGTGCCAGCAGTGAATGGGTATTGCGGGAGGGAAATGAGCAGTTCTTC; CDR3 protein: CASSEWVLREGNEQFF
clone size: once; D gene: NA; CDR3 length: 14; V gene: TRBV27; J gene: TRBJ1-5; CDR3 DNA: TGTGCCAGCAGTTTTGGGAGGGGAAATCAGCCCCAGCATTTT; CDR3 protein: CASSFGRGNQPQHF
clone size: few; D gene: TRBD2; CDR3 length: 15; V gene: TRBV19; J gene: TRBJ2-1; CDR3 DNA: TGTGCCAGTAGCTCAACTAGCGGGACCTACAATGAGCAGTTCTTC; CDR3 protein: CASSSTSGTYNEQFF
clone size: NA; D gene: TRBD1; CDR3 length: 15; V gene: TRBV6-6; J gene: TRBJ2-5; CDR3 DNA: TGTGCCAGCAGTTACGGGACAGGGGGTTTAGAGACCCAGTACTTC; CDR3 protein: CASSYGTGGLETQYF
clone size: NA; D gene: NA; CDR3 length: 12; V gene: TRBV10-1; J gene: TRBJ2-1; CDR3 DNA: TGCGCCAGCAGTGGGAGCTTGGATGAGCAGTTCTTC; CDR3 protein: CASSGSLDEQFF
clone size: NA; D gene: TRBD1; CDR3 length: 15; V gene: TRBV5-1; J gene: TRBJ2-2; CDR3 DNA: TGCGCCAGCAGCTTGGCTGGGACAGGCATCGGGGAGCTGTTTTTT; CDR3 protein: CASSLAGTGIGELFF
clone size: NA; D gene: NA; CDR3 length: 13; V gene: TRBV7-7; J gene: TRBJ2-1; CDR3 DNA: TGTGCTAGCAGCTCTCCTCCGGTCAATGAGCAGTTCTTC; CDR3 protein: CASSSPPVNEQFF
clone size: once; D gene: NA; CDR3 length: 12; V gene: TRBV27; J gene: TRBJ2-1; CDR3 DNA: TGTGCCAGCAGTTGGAGGGGCAATGAGCAGTTCTTC; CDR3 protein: CASSWRGNEQFF
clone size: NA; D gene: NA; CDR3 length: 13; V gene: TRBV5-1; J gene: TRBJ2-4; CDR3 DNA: TGCGCCAGCAGCTTGACAGTGTTGGACATTCAGTACTTC; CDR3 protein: CASSLTVLDIQYF
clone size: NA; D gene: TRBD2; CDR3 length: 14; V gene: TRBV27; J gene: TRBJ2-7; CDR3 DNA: TGTGCCAGCAGTCCGGGACTAGCGCTCTACGAGCAGTACTTC; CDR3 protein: CASSPGLALYEQYF
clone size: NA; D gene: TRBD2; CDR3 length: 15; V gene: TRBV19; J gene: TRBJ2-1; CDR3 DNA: TGTGCTACTACGGGTACTAGCGGGACCTACAATGAGCAGTTCTTC; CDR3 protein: CATTGTSGTYNEQFF
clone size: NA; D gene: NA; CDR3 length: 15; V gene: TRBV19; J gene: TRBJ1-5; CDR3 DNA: TGTGCCAGTAGTATAGCGCAGGTTAGCAATCAGCCCCAGCATTTT; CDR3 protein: CASSIAQVSNQPQHF
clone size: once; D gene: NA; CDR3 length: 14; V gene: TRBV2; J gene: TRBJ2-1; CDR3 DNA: TGTGCCAGCCGGTTGGCGGGGCGCCACAATGAGCAGTTCTTC; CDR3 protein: CASRLAGRHNEQFF
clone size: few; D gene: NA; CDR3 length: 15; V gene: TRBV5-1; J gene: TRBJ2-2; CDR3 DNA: TGCGCCAGCTACGCTAGCAATGGGAACACCGGGGAGCTGTTTTTT; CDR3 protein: CASYASNGNTGELFF
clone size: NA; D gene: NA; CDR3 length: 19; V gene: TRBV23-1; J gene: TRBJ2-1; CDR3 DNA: TGCGCCAGCAGTCAATCCCCCGGTAGCGGCAGAAGTAGAAACAATGAGCAGTTCTTC; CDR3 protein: CASSQSPGSGRSRNNEQFF
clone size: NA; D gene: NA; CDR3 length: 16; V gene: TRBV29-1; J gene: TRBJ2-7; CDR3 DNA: TGCAGCGTTAGCGGGTGGACAACTGATGGGGGATACGAGCAGTACTTC; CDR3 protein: CSVSGWTTDGGYEQYF
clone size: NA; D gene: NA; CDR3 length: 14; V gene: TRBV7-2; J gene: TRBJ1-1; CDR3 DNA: TGTGCCAGCAGCTTAGCGCTCGGGTACACTGAAGCTTTCTTT; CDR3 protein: CASSLALGYTEAFF
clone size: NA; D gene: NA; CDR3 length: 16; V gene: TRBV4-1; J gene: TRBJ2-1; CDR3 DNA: TGCGCCAGCAGCCAAATGGAGAGCTGGCCCTACAATGAGCAGTTCTTC; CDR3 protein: CASSQMESWPYNEQFF
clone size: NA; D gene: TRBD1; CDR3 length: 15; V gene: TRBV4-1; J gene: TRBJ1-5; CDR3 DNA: TGCGCCAGCAGCCCGGACAGGGCTATCAATCAGCCCCAGCATTTT; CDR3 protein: CASSPDRAINQPQHF
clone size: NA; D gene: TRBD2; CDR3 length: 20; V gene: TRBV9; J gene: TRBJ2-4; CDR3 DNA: TGTGCCAGCAGCGTAATGAGAACTAGCGGGAAAGATATAGCCAAAAACATTCAGTACTTC; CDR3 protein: CASSVMRTSGKDIAKNIQYF
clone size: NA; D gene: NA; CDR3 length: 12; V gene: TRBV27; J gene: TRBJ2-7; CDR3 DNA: TGTGCCAGCAGTAGTAGCTCCTACGAGCAGTACTTC; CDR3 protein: CASSSSSYEQYF
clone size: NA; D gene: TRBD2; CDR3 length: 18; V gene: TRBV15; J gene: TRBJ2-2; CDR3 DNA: TGTGCCACCAGCAGAGGTTGGCTAGCGGGAGGGCGGACCGGGGAGCTGTTTTTT; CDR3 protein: CATSRGWLAGGRTGELFF
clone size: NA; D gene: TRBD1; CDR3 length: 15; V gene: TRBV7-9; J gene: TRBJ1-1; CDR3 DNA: TGTGCCAGCAGCTTAGCCCAGGGGGCGCGAACTGAAGCTTTCTTT; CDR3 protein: CASSLAQGARTEAFF
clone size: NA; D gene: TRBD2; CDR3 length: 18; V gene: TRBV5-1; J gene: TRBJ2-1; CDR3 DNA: TGCGCCAGCAGCGCGGGAGGACAGCTTAGGCCGTCCTACAATGAGCAGTTCTTC; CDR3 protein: CASSAGGQLRPSYNEQFF
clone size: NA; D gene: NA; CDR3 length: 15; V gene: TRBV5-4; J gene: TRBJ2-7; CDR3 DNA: TGTGCCAGCAGCTTCGAGGGCACCACCTCCTACGAGCAGTACTTC; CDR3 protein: CASSFEGTTSYEQYF
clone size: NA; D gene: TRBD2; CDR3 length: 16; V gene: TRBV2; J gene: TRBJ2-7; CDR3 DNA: TGTGCCAGCCACCTGGGACTAGCGGGAGACCCCTACGAGCAGTACTTC; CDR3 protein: CASHLGLAGDPYEQYF
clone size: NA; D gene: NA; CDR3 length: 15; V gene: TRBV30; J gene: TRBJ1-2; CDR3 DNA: TGTGCCCGGGAACTTTGGGGGACTCCTAACTATGGCTACACCTTC; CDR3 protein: CARELWGTPNYGYTF
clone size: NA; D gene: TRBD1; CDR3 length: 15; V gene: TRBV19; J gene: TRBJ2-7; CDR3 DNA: TGTGCCAGTAGTTTCGGGACAGGGGGGACCTACGAGCAGTACTTC; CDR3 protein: CASSFGTGGTYEQYF
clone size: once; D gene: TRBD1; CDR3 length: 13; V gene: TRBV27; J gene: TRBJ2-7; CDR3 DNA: TGTGCCAGCAGTTTTGGGACAGGCTACGAGCAGTACTTC; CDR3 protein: CASSFGTGYEQYF
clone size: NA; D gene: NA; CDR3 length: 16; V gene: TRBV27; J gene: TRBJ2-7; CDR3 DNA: TGTGCCAGCAGTTTATTCGGAGGGTTTGGGTCCTACGAGCAGTACTTC; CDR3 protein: CASSLFGGFGSYEQYF
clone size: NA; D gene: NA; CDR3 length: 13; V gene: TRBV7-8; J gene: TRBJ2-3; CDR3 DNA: TGTGCCAGCAGCCCAGCCAACTTTCGGGCGCAGTATTTT; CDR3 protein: CASSPANFRAQYF
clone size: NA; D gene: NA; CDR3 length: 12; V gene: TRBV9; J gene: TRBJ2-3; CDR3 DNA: TGTGCCAGCAGCCCTCGCACAGATACGCAGTATTTT; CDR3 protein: CASSPRTDTQYF
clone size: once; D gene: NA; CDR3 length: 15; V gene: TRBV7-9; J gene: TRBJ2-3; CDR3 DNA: TGTGCCAGCAGCACCATGACTAGTGTCACAGATACGCAGTATTTT; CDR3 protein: CASSTMTSVTDTQYF
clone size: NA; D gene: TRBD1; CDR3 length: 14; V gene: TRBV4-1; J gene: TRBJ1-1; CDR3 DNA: TGCGCCAGCAGCCAAGGACAGGGGAACACTGAAGCTTTCTTT; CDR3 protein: CASSQGQGNTEAFF
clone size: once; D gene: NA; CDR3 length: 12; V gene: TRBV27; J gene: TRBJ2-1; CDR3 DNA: TGTGCCAGCAGCCGGGGTAAAAATGAGCAGTTCTTC; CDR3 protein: CASSRGKNEQFF
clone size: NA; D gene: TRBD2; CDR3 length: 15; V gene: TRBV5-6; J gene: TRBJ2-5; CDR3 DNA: TGTGCCAGCAGCTGGGGACTAGCGGGCCAAGAGACCCAGTACTTC; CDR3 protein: CASSWGLAGQETQYF
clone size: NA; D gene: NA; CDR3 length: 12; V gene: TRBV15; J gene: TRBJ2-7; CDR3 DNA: TGTGCCACCGGTAGCGTGGCGAACGAGCAGTACTTC; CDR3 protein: CATGSVANEQYF
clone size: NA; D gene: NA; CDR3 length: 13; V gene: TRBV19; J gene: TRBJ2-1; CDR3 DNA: TGTGCCAGCGCAACAGGGCCGCCGGGAGAGCAGTTCTTC; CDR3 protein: CASATGPPGEQFF
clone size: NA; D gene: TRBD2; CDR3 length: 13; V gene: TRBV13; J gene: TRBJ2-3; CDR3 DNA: TGTGCCAGCAGCTCCCGGGGGGCAGATACGCAGTATTTT; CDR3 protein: CASSSRGADTQYF
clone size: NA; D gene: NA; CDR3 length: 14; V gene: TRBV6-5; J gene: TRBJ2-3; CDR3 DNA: TGTGCCAGCAGTTACTCGGGAGGAACAGATACGCAGTATTTT; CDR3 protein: CASSYSGGTDTQYF
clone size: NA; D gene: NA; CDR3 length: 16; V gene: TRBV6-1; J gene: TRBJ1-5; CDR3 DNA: TGTGCCAGCAGTGAAAAGGTAGGGCAGGGAAATCAGCCCCAGCATTTT; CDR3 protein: CASSEKVGQGNQPQHF
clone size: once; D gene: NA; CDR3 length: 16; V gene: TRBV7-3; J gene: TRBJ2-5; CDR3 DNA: TGTGCCAGCAGCTTAGGCTCCCGAGGACAGCAAGAGACCCAGTACTTC; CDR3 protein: CASSLGSRGQQETQYF
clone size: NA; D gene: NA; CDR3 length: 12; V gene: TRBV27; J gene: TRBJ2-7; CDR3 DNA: TGTGCCAGCAGTTCATACAACTACGAGCAGTACTTC; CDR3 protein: CASSSYNYEQYF
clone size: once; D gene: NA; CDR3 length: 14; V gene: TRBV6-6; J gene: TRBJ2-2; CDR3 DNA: TGTGCCAGCAGTTACTCGACATCTACCGGGGAGCTGTTTTTT; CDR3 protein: CASSYSTSTGELFF
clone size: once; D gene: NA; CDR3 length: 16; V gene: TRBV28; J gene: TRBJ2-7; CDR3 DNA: TGTGCCAGCAGTCTCTCATGGAGGACAGCCTCCTACGAGCAGTACTTC; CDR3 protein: CASSLSWRTASYEQYF
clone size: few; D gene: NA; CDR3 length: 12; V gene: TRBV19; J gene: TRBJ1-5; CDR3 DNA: TGTGCCAGTAGTTGGCCAAATCAGCCCCAGCATTTT; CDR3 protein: CASSWPNQPQHF
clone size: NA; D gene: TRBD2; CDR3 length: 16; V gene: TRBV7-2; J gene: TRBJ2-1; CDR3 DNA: TGTGCCAGCAGGTATTCGAGCGGGAGTCAGTACAATGAGCAGTTCTTC; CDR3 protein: CASRYSSGSQYNEQFF
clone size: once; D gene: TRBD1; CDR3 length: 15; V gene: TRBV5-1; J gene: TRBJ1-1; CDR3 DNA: TGCGCCAGCAGCTTGGGTCAGGGGGCGAACACTGAAGCTTTCTTT; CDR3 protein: CASSLGQGANTEAFF